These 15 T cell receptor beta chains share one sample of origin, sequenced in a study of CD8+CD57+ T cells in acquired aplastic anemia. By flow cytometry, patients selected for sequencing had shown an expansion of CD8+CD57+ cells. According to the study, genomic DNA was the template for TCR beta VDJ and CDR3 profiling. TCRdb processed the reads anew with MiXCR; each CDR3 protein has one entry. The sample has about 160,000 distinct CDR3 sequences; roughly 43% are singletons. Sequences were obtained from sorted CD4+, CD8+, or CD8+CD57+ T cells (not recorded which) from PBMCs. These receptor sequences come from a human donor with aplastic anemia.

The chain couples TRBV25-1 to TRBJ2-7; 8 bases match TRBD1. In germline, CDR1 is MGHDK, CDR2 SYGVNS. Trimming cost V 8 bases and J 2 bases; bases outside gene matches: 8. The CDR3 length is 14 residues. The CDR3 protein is CASLRDRYPYEQYF. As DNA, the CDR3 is TGTGCCAGCCTCCGGGACAGGTACCCCTACGAGCAGTACTTC.

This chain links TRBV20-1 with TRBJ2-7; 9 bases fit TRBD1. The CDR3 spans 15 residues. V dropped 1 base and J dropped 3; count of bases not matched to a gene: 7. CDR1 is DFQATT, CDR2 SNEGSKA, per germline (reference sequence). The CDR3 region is CSARGVTGGLYEQYF. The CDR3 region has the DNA TGCAGTGCTAGAGGTGTGACAGGGGGGCTCTACGAGCAGTACTTC.

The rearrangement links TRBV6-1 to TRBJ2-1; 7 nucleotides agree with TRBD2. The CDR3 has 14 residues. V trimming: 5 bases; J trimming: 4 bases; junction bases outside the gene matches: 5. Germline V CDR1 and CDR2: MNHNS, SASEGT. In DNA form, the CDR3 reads TGTGCCAGCAGTCGGGGGGTAGCTTACAATGAGCAGTTCTTC. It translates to CASSRGVAYNEQFF.

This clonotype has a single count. The CDR3 loop reads CASQLAGGSVQYF. DNA for the CDR3: TGTGCCAGCCAACTAGCGGGAGGTTCTGTGCAGTACTTC. The gene calls are TRBV7-2 and TRBJ2-7; the match to TRBD2 covers 12 bases. The ends lost 8 bases at V and 9 bases at J; junction bases unmatched: 8. The CDR3 totals 13 residues. Per the germline V gene, CDR1 is SGHTA and CDR2 is FQGNSA.

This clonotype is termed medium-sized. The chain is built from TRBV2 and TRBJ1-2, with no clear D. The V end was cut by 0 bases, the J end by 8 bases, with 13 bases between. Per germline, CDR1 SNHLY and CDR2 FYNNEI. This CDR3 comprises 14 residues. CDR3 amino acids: CASSEAVRSQGYTF. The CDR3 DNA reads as TGTGCCAGCAGTGAAGCCGTCCGCTCTCAGGGCTACACCTTC.

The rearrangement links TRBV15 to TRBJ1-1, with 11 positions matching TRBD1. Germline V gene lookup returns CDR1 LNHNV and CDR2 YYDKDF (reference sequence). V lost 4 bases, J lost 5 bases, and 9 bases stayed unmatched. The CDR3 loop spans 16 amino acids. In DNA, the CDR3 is TGTGCCACCAGCACTACCGGGACAGGGGGGCGAACTGAAGCTTTCTTT. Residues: CATSTTGTGGRTEAFF. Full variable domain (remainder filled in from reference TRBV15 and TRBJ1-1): DAMVIQNPRYQVTQFGKPVTLSCSQTLNHNVMYWYQQKSSQAPKLLFHYYDKDFNNEADTPDNFQSRRPNTSFCFLDIRSPGLGDTAMYLCATSTTGTGGRTEAFFGQGTRLTVV.

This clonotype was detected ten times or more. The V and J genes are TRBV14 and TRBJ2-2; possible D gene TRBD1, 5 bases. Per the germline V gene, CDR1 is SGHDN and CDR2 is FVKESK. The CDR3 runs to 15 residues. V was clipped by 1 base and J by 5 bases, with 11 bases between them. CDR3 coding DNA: TGTGCCAGCAGCCAAGTGGGCAGGGTTACCGGGGAGCTGTTTTTT. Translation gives CASSQVGRVTGELFF.

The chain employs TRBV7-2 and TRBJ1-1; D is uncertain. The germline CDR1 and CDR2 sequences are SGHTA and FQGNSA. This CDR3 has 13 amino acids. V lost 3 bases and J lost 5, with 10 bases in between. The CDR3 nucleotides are TGTGCCAGCAGCTTGGTCGGCTGGACTGAAGCTTTCTTT. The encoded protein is CASSLVGWTEAFF.

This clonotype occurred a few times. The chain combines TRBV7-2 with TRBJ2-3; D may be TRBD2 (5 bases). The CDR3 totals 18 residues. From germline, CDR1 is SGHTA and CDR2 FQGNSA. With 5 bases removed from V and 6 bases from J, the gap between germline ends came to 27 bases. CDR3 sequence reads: CASSVGSAAVPRVDTQYF. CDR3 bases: TGTGCCAGCAGCGTTGGGTCAGCAGCGGTCCCTCGGGTGGATACGCAGTATTTT.

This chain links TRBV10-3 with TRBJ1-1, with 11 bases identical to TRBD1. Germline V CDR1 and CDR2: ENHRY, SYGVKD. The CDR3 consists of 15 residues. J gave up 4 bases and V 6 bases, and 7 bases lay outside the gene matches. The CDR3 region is CAISGSGTGGTEAFF. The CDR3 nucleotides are TGTGCCATCAGCGGCTCCGGGACAGGGGGCACTGAAGCTTTCTTT.

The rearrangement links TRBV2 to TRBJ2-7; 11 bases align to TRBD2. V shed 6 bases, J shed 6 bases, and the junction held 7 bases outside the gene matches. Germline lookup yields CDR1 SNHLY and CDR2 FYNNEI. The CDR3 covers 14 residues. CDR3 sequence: CASRLIAGGGEQYF. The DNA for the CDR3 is TGTGCCAGCAGGTTGATAGCGGGAGGGGGCGAGCAGTACTTC.

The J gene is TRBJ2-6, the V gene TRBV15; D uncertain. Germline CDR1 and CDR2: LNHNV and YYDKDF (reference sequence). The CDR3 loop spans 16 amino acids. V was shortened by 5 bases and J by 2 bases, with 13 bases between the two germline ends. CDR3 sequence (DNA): TGTGCCACCAGCCTCCCGAAAGTTCCTGGGGCCAACGTCCTGACTTTC. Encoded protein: CATSLPKVPGANVLTF.

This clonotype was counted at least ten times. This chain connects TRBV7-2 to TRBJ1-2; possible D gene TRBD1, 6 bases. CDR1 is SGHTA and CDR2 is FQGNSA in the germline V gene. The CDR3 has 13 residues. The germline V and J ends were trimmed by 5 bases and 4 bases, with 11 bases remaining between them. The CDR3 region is CASSATGIYGYTF. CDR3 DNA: TGTGCCAGCAGCGCTACAGGGATCTATGGCTACACCTTC. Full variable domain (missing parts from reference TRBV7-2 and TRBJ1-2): GAGVSQSPSNKVTEKGKDVELRCDPISGHTALYWYRQSLGQGLEFLIYFQGNSAPDKSGLPSDRFSAERTGGSVSTLTIQRTQQEDSAVYLCASSATGIYGYTFGSGTRLTVV.

Written as DNA, the CDR3 is TGTGCCATCAGTGAGCCAGCAGGGGAGAACACTGAAGCTTTCTTT. Translating gives CAISEPAGENTEAFF. The chain uses TRBV10-3 and TRBJ1-1; tentative D call: TRBD1 (6 bases). The CDR3 contains 15 residues. V lost 2 bases to trimming and J lost 1 base, with 11 bases between them. CDR1 ENHRY and CDR2 SYGVKD come from the germline V gene.

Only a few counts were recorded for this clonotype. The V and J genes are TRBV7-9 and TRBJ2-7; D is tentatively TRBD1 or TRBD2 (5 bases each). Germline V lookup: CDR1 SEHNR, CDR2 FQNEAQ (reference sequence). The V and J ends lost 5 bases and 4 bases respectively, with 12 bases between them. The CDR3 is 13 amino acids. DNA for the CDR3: TGTGCCAGCAGCCCTCCCGGGGCTTACGAGCAGTACTTC. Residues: CASSPPGAYEQYF.